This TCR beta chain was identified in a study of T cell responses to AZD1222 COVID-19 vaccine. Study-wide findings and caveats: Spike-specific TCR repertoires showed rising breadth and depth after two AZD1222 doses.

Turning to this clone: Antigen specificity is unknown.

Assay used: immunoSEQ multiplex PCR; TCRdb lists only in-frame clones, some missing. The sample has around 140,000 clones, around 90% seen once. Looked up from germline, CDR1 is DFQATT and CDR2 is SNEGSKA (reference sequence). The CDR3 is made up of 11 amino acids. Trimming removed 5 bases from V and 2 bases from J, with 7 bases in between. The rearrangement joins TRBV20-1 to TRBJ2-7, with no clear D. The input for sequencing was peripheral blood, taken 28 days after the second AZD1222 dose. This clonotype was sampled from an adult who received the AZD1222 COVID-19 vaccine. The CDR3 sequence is CSADSAYEQYF. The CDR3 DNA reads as TGCAGTGCTGATAGTGCCTACGAGCAGTACTTC.